The next 13 T cell receptor beta chains were all read from a single sample in a study of T cell responses to AZD1222 COVID-19 vaccine (dated by TCRdb to the early 2020s). The sample's time point label, decoded: baseline before first vaccination. Libraries came from the immunoSEQ multiplex PCR assay. As stored in TCRdb, this immuneACCESS dataset retains in-frame rearrangements with V and J assigned. A fraction of the clones does not appear; measured against another copy, unresolved V genes explain less than half of the discrepancy, and the remainder lacks a known reason. For this sample there are approximately 110,000 clones; 87% appear just once. The ten largest clones capture around 9.4% of the sample. The source material was peripheral blood, sampled on day 0 of AZD1222 vaccination. The receptor set was obtained from an adult in good health.

The rearrangement links TRBV7-9 to TRBJ1-6, with unresolved D. The CDR3 totals 15 residues. Germline-derived CDR1 and CDR2 are SEHNR and FQNEAQ (reference sequence). Trimming left V 2 bases short and J 5 bases short, with 10 bases between. CDR3 in DNA: TGTGCCAGCAGCTTAATTAACAGCAATAATTCACCCCTCCACTTT. Translated, it gives CASSLINSNNSPLHF.

This clone appeared a single time. V gene TRBV7-2 combines with J gene TRBJ1-1, with no clear D. Per the germline V gene, CDR1 is SGHTA and CDR2 is FQGNSA. V was pared by 1 base and J by 1 base, with 7 bases between. The CDR3 spans 14 residues. The CDR3, as DNA: TGTGCCAGCAGCTTAGAGTTCTCGAACACTGAAGCTTTCTTT. As protein: CASSLEFSNTEAFF.

The chain recombines TRBV3-1 (or the pseudogene TRBV3-2) with TRBJ1-3; no clear D gene. The CDR3 runs 14 residues. Germline V gene lookup returns CDR1 LGHDT and CDR2 YNNKEL (reference sequence). The V and J ends lost 4 bases and 2 bases respectively, with 9 bases between them. The CDR3 DNA sequence: TGTGCCAGCAGCCCCCGCGGGACTGGAAACACCATATATTTT. It yields the protein CASSPRGTGNTIYF.

The CDR3 spells CASSQDPARQGGYGYTF. The DNA for the CDR3 is TGTGCCAGCAGCCAAGACCCGGCGAGACAGGGGGGCTATGGCTACACCTTC. This chain connects TRBV3-1 (or the pseudogene TRBV3-2) to TRBJ1-2, with TRBD1 identical over 9 bases. From germline, CDR1 is LGHDT and CDR2 YNNKEL (reference sequence). The J segment lost 4 bases and the V segment lost 0 bases, leaving 9 bases of the junction unmatched. The CDR3 covers 17 residues.

This clone was detected only once. The rearrangement links TRBV28 to TRBJ1-6; possibly TRBD1 for D (5 bases). Germline assignment: CDR1 MDHEN and CDR2 SYDVKM. This CDR3 comprises 16 residues. Trimming removed 5 bases at V and 1 base at J, with 12 bases between. The CDR3 DNA follows: TGTGCCAGCAGTCCACCGTACAGGTCCTATAATTCACCCCTCCACTTT. It yields the protein CASSPPYRSYNSPLHF.

The genes are TRBV28 and TRBJ2-3, with D perhaps matching TRBD2 (5 bases). V was pared by 3 bases and J by 4 bases, with 11 bases between. Germline loops: CDR1 MDHEN, CDR2 SYDVKM. The CDR3 sequence is 14 residues long. The CDR3 loop is CASSFVGESDTQYF. CDR3 in DNA: TGTGCCAGCAGTTTCGTGGGAGAGTCAGATACGCAGTATTTT.

This clone was observed once. DNA of the CDR3: TGTGCCAGCAGCGTCGAACGGGACACCGGGGAGCTGTTTTTT. Translated, it gives CASSVERDTGELFF. The chain couples TRBV5-5 to TRBJ2-2; D gene ambiguous. The CDR3 covers 14 residues. From germline, CDR1 is SGHKS and CDR2 YYEKEE (reference sequence). The V gene lost 4 bases and the J gene lost 3 bases, with 10 bases spanning the gap.

The rearrangement links TRBV18 to TRBJ1-1, with 7 bases fitting TRBD1. Germline V lookup: CDR1 KGHSH, CDR2 LQKENI. This CDR3 has 15 amino acids. V lost 5 bases to trimming and J lost 0 bases; unmatched junction nucleotides: 6. CDR3 sequence: CASSTRGQMNTEAFF. CDR3 nucleotides: TGTGCCAGCTCAACTCGGGGACAGATGAACACTGAAGCTTTCTTT.

This clone was seen a few times. The genes are TRBV11-2 and TRBJ2-7; 11 bases line up with TRBD2. CDR3 length: 16 amino acids. The ends lost 1 base at V and 2 bases at J; junction bases unmatched: 4. CDR1 SGHAT and CDR2 FQNNGV come from the germline V gene. The CDR3 nucleotides read TGTGCCAGCAGCTTAGGTCTAGCGGGAGGAGCCTACGAGCAGTACTTC. Encoded protein: CASSLGLAGGAYEQYF.

The chain links TRBV7-9 to TRBJ2-1; TRBD2 might be the D (5 bases). V was clipped by 4 bases and J by 4 bases, with 5 bases between them. Germline V gives CDR1 SEHNR, CDR2 FQNEAQ (reference sequence). CDR3 size: 12 residues. This chain's CDR3 is CASSWEYNEQFF. In DNA, the CDR3 is TGTGCCAGCAGCTGGGAGTACAATGAGCAGTTCTTC.

This chain links TRBV4-1 with TRBJ1-5, with no clear D. Trimming shortened V by 1 base and J by 10 bases, and 14 bases separated the two germline ends. CDR3 length equals 14 residues. Germline V gives CDR1 MGHRA, CDR2 YSYEKL. The CDR3 sequence is CASSQGVREKPQHF. DNA of the CDR3: TGCGCCAGCAGCCAAGGAGTCAGAGAAAAACCCCAGCATTTT.

The count of this clone is one. The CDR3 reads CASKRLAETQYF. Here the CDR3 DNA reads TGTGCCAGCAAGAGACTAGCGGAGACCCAGTACTTC. The rearrangement links TRBV2 to TRBJ2-5; TRBD2 agrees at 8 bases. Germline CDR1 reads SNHLY; CDR2 reads FYNNEI. J lost 5 bases, V lost 7 bases, and 3 bases had no gene match. CDR3 size: 12 residues.

V and J are TRBV14 and TRBJ2-7, with 7 positions matching TRBD2. This CDR3 is built from 13 residues. Per the germline V gene, CDR1 is SGHDN and CDR2 is FVKESK. V trimming: 2 bases; J trimming: 2 bases; junction bases outside the gene matches: 0. The CDR3 DNA reads TGTGCCAGCAGCCAACTAGCGGCCTACGAGCAGTACTTC. This encodes CASSQLAAYEQYF.